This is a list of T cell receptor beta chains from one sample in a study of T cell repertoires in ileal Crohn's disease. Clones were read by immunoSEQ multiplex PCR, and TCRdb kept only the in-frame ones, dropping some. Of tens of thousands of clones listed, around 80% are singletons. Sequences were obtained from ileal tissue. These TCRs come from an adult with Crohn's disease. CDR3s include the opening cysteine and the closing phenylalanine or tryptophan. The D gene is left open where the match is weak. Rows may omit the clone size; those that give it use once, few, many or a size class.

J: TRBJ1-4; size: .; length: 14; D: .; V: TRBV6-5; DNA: TGTGCCAGCAGTTTCCAACAGGGATGGGAAAAACTGTTTTTT; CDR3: CASSFQQGWEKLFF
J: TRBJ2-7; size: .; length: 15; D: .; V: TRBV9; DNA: TGTGCCAGCAGCCCTTTAGAAACTCACTCCTACGAGCAGTACTTC; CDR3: CASSPLETHSYEQYF
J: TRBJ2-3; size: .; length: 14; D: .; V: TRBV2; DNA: TGTGCCAGCAGTGGACCTAGCGGCACAGATACGCAGTATTTT; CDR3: CASSGPSGTDTQYF
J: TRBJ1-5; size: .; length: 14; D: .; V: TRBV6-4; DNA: TGTGCCAGCAGCAGAATATATAGCAATCAGCCCCAGCATTTT; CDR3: CASSRIYSNQPQHF
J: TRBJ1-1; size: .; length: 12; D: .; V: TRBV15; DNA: TGTGCCACCAGCAGAGATGCGGGTCAAGCTTTCTTT; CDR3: CATSRDAGQAFF
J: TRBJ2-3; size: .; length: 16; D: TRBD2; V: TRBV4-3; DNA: TGCGCCAGCAGGTTGGGGTTAGCGGGGGGCTCAGGTACGCAGTATTTT; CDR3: CASRLGLAGGSGTQYF
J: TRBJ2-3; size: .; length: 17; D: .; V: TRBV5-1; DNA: TGCGCCAGCAGCTTGGGCCCCTCAGGGGCCATCCGGGATACGCAGTATTTT; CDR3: CASSLGPSGAIRDTQYF
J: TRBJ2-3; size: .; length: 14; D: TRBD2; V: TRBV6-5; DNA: TGTGCCAGCAGTATGGGACTAGCGTTCGATACGCAGTATTTT; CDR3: CASSMGLAFDTQYF
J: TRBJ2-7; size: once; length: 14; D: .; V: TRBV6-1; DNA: TGTGCCAGCACGGACGCCGGGAGCTCCTACGAGCAGTACTTC; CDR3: CASTDAGSSYEQYF
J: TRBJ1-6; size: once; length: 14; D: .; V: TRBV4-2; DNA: TGTGCCAGCAGCTCCAAGTTCGGGGTCTCACCCCTCCACTTT; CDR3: CASSSKFGVSPLHF
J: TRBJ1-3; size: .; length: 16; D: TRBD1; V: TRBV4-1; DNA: TGCGCCAGCAGTGACAGGGAGAGGGTCTCTGGAAACACCATATATTTT; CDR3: CASSDRERVSGNTIYF
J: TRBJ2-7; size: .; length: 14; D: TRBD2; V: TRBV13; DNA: TGTGCCAGCAGCCGACGGACTAGCGATATCGAGCAGTACTTC; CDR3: CASSRRTSDIEQYF
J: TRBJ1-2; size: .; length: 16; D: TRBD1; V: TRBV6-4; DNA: TGTGCCAGCAGTGACTTCGGGACAGAGGACCGGAGCGGCTACACCTTC; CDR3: CASSDFGTEDRSGYTF
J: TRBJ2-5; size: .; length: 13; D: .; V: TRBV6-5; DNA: TGTGCCAGCAGTTACCGGCGGGGGCAGACCCAGTACTTC; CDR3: CASSYRRGQTQYF
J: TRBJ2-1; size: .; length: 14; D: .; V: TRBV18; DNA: TGTGCCAGCTCACTCGGAGCAACCTACAATGAGCAGTTCTTC; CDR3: CASSLGATYNEQFF
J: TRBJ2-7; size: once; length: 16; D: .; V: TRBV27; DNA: TGTGCCAGCAGTCCCCTTCCGCAGGCAGGGTCCTACGAGCAGTACTTC; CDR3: CASSPLPQAGSYEQYF
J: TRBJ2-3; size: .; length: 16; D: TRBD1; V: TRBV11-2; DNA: TGTGCCAGCAGCTTAGATGACAGGGGGTTTGCAGATACGCAGTATTTT; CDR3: CASSLDDRGFADTQYF
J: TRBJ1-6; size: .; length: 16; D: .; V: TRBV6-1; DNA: TGTGCCAGCAGTGGCGGAGGAAGCTCCTATAATTCACCCCTCCACTTT; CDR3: CASSGGGSSYNSPLHF
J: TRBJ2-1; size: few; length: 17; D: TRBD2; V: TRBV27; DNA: TGTGCCAGCAGTTTCACGAGCGGGGGGGCCCCCTACAATGAGCAGTTCTTC; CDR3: CASSFTSGGAPYNEQFF
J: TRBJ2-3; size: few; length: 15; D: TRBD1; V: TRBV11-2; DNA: TGTGCCAGCAGCTTTAGGACAGGCTACACAGATACGCAGTATTTT; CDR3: CASSFRTGYTDTQYF
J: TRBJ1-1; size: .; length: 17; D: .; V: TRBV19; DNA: TGTGCCAGTAGTACCGACGGAGTCCAACTCCTGAACACTGAAGCTTTCTTT; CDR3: CASSTDGVQLLNTEAFF
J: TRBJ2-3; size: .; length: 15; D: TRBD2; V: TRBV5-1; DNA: TGCGCCAGCAGCTTGGCTAGCGGGTTCACAGATACGCAGTATTTT; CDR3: CASSLASGFTDTQYF
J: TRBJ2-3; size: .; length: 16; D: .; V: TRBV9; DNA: TGTGCCAGCAGCGTAGGGTATGCCTATAGCACAGATACGCAGTATTTT; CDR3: CASSVGYAYSTDTQYF
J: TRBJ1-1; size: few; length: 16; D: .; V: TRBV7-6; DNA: TGTGCCAGCAGCTTTGGTGGTCTGGGGAGTGAGACTGAAGCTTTCTTT; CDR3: CASSFGGLGSETEAFF
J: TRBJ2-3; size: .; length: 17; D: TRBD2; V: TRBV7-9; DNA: TGTGCCAGCAGCACCAGACTAGCGGGTCTATTCACAGATACGCAGTATTTT; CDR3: CASSTRLAGLFTDTQYF
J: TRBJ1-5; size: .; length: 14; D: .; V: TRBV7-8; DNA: TGTGCCAGCAGCCCCGCGGCGTCGGCTCAGCCCCAGCATTTT; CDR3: CASSPAASAQPQHF
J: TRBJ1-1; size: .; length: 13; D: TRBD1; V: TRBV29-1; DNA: TGCAGCGCTGACAGGGGTCTCGACACTGAAGCTTTCTTT; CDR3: CSADRGLDTEAFF
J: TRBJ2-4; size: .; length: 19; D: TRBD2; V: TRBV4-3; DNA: TGCGCCAGCAGCCAAGCCGGCGGGGGAGAAGTGGGAGCCAAAAACATTCAGTACTTC; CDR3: CASSQAGGGEVGAKNIQYF
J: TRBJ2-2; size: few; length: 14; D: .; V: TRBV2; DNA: TGTGCCAGCAGTGGGCAGGGCCGCACCGGGGAGCTGTTTTTT; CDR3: CASSGQGRTGELFF
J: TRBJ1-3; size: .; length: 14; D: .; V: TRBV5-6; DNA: TGTGCCAGCAGCTTGCGCGAACCTGGAAACACCATATATTTT; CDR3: CASSLREPGNTIYF
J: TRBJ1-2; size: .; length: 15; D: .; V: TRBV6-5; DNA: TGTGCCAGCAGTTACTCGAGCGCGGGGGTGTATGGCTACACCTTC; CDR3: CASSYSSAGVYGYTF
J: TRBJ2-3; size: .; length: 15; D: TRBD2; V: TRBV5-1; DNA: TGCGCCAGCAGCTATCGGACTAGCGGGGATGAAACGCAGTATTTT; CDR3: CASSYRTSGDETQYF
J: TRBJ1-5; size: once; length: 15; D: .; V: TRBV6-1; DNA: TGTGCCAGCAGTGGAAGTTCAGGGCTATTGACCCCCCAGCATTTT; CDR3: CASSGSSGLLTPQHF
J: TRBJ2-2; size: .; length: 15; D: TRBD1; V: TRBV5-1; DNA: TGCGCCAGCAGCGGGAGACAGGGTGGCACCGGGGAGCTGTTTTTT; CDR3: CASSGRQGGTGELFF
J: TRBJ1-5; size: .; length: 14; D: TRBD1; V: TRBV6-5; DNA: TGTGCCAGCAGCTCAGACAGGGGCAATCAGCCCCAGCATTTT; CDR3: CASSSDRGNQPQHF
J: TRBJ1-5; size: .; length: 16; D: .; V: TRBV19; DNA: TGTGCCAGTAGTATTGGGGCGACAGGAGATAATCAGCCCCAGCATTTT; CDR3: CASSIGATGDNQPQHF
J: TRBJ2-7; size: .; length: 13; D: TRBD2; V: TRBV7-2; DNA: TGTGCCAGCAGCCCCGATCGCGGGCTAGCGGGGTACTTC; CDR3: CASSPDRGLAGYF
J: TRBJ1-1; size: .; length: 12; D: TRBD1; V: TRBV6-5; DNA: TGTGCCAGCATTCGACAGGGGGCCGAAGCTTTCTTT; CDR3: CASIRQGAEAFF
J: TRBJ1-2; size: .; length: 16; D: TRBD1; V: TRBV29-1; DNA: TGCAGCGCCCGTAAAAATTCCGGGCAGGGGGCTTCTGGCTACACCTTC; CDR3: CSARKNSGQGASGYTF
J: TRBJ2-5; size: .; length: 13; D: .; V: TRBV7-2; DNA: TGTGCCAGCAGCTTAGTGGGGGGAGAGACCCAGTACTTC; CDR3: CASSLVGGETQYF
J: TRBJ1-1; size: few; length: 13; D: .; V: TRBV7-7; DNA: TGTGCCAGCAGCTTTGGAGAGAACACTGAAGCTTTCTTT; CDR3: CASSFGENTEAFF
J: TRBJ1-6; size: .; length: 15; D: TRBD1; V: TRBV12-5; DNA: TGTGCTAGTGGTTCGGGAGACAGGGGACGTTCACCCCTCCACTTT; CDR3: CASGSGDRGRSPLHF
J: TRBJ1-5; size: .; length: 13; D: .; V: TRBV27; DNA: TGTGCCAGCAGTTTCGGGGGCAATCAGCCCCAGCATTTT; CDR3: CASSFGGNQPQHF
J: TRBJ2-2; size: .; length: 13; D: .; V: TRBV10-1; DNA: TGCGCCAGCAGTCCCCGGACAGATGGGGAGCTGTTTTTT; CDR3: CASSPRTDGELFF
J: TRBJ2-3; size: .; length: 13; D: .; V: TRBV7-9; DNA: TGTGCCAGCAGCTTAGGTCACACAGATACGCAGTATTTT; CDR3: CASSLGHTDTQYF
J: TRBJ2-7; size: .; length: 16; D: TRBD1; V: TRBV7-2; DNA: TGTGCCAGCAGGTACGAGACAGGGCCTTCCTACTACGAGCAGTACTTC; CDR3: CASRYETGPSYYEQYF
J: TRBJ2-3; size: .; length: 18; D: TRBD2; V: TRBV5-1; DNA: TGCGCCAGCAGCTTGGGACTAGCGGGGGGGCTTAGCACAGATACGCAGTATTTT; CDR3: CASSLGLAGGLSTDTQYF
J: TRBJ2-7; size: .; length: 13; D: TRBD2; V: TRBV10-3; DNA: TGTGCCATCAGTGAGGGAGCGGGGGCCGAGCAGTACTTC; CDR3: CAISEGAGAEQYF
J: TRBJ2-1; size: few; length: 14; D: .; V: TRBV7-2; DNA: TGTGCCAGCATGGGGGCAGTAGCTCTAAATGAGCAGTTCTTC; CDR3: CASMGAVALNEQFF